These 5 T cell receptor beta chains originate from one sample sequenced in a study of early T cells in non-severe SARS-CoV-2 infection. TCRdb processed the 5' RACE reads anew with MiXCR; each CDR3 protein has one entry. The sample has tens of thousands of distinct CDR3 sequences, around 13% seen once; the top ten hold roughly 3.1%. Sequencing was done on a sample of whole blood. The receptors were sampled from an adult who was a healthcare worker with PCR-confirmed SARS-CoV-2 infection or an uninfected control (not recorded which).

This clonotype was seen only a few times. The chain uses TRBV28 and TRBJ2-3; 7 nucleotides match TRBD1. Germline assignment: CDR1 MDHEN and CDR2 SYDVKM. The CDR3 contains 14 residues. With V trimmed by 4 bases and J by 1 base, 2 bases remained unmatched. The CDR3 nucleotides are TGTGCCAGCAGTTCCACAGGGGGCACAGATACGCAGTATTTT. Protein sequence: CASSSTGGTDTQYF.

The V gene is TRBV5-1, the J gene TRBJ2-3; no definite D call. V was trimmed by 5 bases and J by 0 bases, leaving 13 bases between them. The germline V gene encodes CDR1 SGHRS and CDR2 YFSETQ. This CDR3 region has 15 residues. The CDR3 bases are TGCGCCAGCAGTGGGTTCGCCGGCAGCACAGATACGCAGTATTTT. Protein: CASSGFAGSTDTQYF.

The chain uses TRBV6-1 and TRBJ2-1; D is uncertain. The germline V gene encodes CDR1 MNHNS and CDR2 SASEGT. Trimming removed 6 bases from V and 6 bases from J, with 9 bases in between. The CDR3 loop spans 12 amino acids. CDR3 residues: CASSFVGNEQFF. The CDR3 DNA sequence: TGTGCCAGCAGCTTCGTCGGCAATGAGCAGTTCTTC.

This clonotype was seen repeatedly, ten times or more. The chain joins TRBV10-3 to TRBJ2-5, with 9 bases fitting TRBD2. The germline V gene encodes CDR1 ENHRY and CDR2 SYGVKD. Trimming removed 4 bases from V and 2 bases from J; junction bases left unmatched: 5. The CDR3 spans 15 residues. Here the CDR3 DNA reads TGTGCCATCAGTGGTCCCCTAGCGGGGCAAGAGACCCAGTACTTC. Its translation is CAISGPLAGQETQYF.

This clonotype was seen repeatedly, ten times or more. The J gene is TRBJ2-5, the V gene TRBV2, with D possibly being TRBD2 (5 bases). Germline V gene lookup returns CDR1 SNHLY and CDR2 FYNNEI. CDR3 length: 14 amino acids. V shed 1 base and J shed 2 bases, with 8 bases lying between them. CDR3 in DNA: TGTGCCAGCAGTGAAGGGACTCTACAAGAGACCCAGTACTTC. Translation gives CASSEGTLQETQYF.